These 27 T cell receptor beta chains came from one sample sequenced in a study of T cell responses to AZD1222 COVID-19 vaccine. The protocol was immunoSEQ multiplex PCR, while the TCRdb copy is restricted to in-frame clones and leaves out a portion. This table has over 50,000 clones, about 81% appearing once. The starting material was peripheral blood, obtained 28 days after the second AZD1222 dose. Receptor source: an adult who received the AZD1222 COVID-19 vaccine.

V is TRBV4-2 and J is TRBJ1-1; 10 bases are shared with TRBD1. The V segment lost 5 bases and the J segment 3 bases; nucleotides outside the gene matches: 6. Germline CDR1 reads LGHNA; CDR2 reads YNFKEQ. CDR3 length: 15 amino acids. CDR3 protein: CASSKTGGGYTEAFF. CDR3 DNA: TGTGCCAGCAGCAAGACAGGGGGCGGGTACACTGAAGCTTTCTTT.

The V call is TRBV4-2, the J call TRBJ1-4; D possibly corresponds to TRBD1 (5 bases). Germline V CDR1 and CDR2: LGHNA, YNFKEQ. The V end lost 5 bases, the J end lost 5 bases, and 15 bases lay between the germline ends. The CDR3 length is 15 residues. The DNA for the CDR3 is TGTGCCAGCAGCGTCCGTGGGGGGGAAAATGAAAAACTGTTTTTT. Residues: CASSVRGGENEKLFF.

CDR3 loop: CASSEVQINSDTQYF. The CDR3 nucleotides read TGTGCCAGCAGTGAAGTACAGATCAACTCAGATACGCAGTATTTT. The V and J genes are TRBV6-1 and TRBJ2-3; D is ambiguous. This CDR3 comprises 15 residues. CDR1 MNHNS and CDR2 SASEGT come from the germline V gene. Trimming stripped 1 base from V and 4 bases from J, with 12 bases between.

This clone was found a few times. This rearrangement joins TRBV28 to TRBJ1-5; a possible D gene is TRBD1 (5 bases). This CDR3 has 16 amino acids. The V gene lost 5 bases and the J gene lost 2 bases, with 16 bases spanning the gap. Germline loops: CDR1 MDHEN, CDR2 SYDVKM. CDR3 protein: CASSLGGFQGNQPQHF. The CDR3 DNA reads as TGTGCCAGCAGTCTCGGGGGGTTTCAGGGCAATCAGCCCCAGCATTTT.

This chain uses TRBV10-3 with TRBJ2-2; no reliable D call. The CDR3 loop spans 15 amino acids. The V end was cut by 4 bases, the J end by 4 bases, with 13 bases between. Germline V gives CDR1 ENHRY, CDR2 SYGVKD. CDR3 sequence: CAISGPGSSTGELFF. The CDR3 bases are TGTGCCATCAGTGGGCCTGGCTCGAGCACCGGGGAGCTGTTTTTT.

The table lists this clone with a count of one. The CDR3 reads CASSPPGWLAVQYF. CDR3 DNA sequence: TGTGCCAGCAGTCCCCCGGGGTGGTTGGCAGTGCAGTACTTC. The V gene is TRBV27, the J gene TRBJ2-7; D is possibly TRBD2 (5 bases). The germline V gene has CDR1 MNHEY and CDR2 SMNVEV (reference sequence). V was clipped by 5 bases and J by 9 bases, with 20 bases between them. This CDR3 contains 14 residues.

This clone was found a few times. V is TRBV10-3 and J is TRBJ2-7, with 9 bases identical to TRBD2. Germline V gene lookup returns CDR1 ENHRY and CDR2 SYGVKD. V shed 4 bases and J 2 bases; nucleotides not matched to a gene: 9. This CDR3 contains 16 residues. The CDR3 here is CAISVQGAGGPYEQYF. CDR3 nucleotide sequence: TGTGCCATCAGTGTCCAAGGGGCGGGAGGGCCCTACGAGCAGTACTTC.

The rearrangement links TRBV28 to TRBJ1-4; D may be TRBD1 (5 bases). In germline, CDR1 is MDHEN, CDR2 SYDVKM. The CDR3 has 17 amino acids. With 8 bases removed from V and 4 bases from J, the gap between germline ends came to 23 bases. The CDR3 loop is CASYGDLQDSLNEKLFF. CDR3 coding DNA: TGTGCCAGCTACGGGGACCTCCAAGACAGTCTTAATGAAAAACTGTTTTTT.

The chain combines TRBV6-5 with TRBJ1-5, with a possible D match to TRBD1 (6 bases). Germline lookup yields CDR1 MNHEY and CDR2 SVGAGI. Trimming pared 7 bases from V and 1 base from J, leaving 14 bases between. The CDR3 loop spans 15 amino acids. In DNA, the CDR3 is TGTGCCAGCAACCCGGTGGGGGCGAGCAATCAGCCCCAGCATTTT. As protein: CASNPVGASNQPQHF.

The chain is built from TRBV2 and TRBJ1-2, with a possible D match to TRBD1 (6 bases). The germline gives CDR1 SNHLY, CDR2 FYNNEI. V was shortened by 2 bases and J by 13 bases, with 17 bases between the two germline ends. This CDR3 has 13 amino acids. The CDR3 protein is CASSEQGPSPSTF. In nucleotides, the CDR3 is TGTGCCAGCAGTGAACAGGGGCCCAGCCCCTCCACCTTC.

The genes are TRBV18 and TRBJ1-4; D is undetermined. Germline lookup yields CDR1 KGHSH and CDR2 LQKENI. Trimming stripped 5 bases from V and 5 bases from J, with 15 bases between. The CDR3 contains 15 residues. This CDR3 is CASSASQQENEKLFF. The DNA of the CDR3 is TGTGCCAGCTCAGCATCTCAGCAAGAGAATGAAAAACTGTTTTTT.

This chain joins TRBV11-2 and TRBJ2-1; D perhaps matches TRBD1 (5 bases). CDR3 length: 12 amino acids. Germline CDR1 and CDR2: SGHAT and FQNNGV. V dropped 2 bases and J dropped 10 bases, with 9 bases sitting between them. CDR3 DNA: TGTGCCAGCAGCTTACAGGGAAAGGAGCAGTTCTTC. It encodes CASSLQGKEQFF.

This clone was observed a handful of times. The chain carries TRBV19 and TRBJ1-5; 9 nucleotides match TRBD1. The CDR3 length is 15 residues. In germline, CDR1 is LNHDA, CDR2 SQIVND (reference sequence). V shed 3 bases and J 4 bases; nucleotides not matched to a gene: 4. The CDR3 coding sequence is TGTGCCAGTAGTATTCGACAGGGGGTGAATCAGCCCCAGCATTTT. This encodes CASSIRQGVNQPQHF.

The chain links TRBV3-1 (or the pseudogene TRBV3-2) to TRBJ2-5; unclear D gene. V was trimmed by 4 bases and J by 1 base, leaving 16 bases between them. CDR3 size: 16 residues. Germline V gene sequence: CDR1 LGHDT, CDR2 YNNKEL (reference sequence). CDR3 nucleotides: TGTGCCAGCAGCCTAGACTCCTCCCGAGGCCAAGAGACCCAGTACTTC. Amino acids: CASSLDSSRGQETQYF.

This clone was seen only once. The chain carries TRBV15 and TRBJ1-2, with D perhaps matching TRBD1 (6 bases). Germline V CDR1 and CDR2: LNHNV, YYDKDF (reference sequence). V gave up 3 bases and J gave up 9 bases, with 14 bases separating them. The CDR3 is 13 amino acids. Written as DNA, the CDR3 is TGTGCCACCAGCAGGGACGAACAGGGTCGCTACACCTTC. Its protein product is CATSRDEQGRYTF.

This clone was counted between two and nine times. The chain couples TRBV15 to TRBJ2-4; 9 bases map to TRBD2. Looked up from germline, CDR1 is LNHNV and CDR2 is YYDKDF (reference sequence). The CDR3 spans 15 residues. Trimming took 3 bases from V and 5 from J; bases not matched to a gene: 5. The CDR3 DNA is TGTGCCACCAGCAGTGCGGGGGGGGGCCAAAACATTCAGTACTTC. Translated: CATSSAGGGQNIQYF.

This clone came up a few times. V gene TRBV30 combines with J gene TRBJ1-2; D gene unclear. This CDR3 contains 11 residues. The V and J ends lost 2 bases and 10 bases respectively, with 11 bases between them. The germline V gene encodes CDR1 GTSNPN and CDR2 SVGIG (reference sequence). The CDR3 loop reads CAWSPTAFYTF. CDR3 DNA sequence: TGTGCCTGGAGTCCGACGGCTTTCTACACCTTC.

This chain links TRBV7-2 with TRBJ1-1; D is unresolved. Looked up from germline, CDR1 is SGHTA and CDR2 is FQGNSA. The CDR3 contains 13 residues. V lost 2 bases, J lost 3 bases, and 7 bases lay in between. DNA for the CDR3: TGTGCCAGCAGCTTAACCCCATACACTGAAGCTTTCTTT. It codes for CASSLTPYTEAFF.

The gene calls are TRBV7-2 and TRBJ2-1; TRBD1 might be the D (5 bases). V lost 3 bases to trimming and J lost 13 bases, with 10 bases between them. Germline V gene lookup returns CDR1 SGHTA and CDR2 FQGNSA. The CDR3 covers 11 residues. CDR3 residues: CASSFRVKQFF. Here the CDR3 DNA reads TGTGCCAGCAGCTTCAGGGTAAAACAGTTCTTC.

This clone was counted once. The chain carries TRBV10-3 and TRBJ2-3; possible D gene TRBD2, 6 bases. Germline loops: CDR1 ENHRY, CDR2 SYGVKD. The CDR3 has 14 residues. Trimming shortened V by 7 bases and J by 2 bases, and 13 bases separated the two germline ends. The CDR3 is CAINPGTYTDTQYF. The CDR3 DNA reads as TGTGCCATCAATCCAGGGACTTACACAGATACGCAGTATTTT.

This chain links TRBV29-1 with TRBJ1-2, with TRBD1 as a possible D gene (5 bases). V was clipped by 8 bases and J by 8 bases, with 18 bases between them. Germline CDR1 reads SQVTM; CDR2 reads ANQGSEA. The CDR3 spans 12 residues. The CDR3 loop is CSISTGTSGYTF. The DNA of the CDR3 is TGCAGCATCTCTACTGGGACCTCGGGCTACACCTTC.

CDR3 loop: CASRNSDTQYF. The CDR3 DNA sequence: TGTGCCAGCAGAAACTCAGATACGCAGTATTTT. The chain combines TRBV27 with TRBJ2-3; the D is unclear. The CDR3 totals 11 residues. Germline V gene data show CDR1 as MNHEY and CDR2 as SMNVEV (reference sequence). Trimming took 6 bases from V and 4 from J, leaving 5 bases between them.

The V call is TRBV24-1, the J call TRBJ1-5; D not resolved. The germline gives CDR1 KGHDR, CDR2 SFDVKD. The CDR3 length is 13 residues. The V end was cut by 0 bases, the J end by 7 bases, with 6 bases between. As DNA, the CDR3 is TGTGCCACCAGTGATTTGGTGGGCCAGCCCCAGCATTTT. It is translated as CATSDLVGQPQHF.

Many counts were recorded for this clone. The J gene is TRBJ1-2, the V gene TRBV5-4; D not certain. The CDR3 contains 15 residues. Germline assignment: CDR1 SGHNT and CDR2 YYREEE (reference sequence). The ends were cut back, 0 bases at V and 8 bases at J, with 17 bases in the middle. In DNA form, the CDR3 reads TGTGCCAGCAGCTTGGAGTCCTCAAGCGTACGCGGCTACACCTTC. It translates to CASSLESSSVRGYTF.

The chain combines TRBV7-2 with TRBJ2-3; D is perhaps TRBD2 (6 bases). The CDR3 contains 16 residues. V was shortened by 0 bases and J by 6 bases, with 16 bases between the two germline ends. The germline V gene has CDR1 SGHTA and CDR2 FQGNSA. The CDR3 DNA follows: TGTGCCAGCAGCTTAGCAACGGGACTTCTCATTGATACGCAGTATTTT. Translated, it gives CASSLATGLLIDTQYF. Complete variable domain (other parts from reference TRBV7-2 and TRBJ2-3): GAGVSQSPSNKVTEKGKDVELRCDPISGHTALYWYRQSLGQGLEFLIYFQGNSAPDKSGLPSDRFSAERTGGSVSTLTIQRTQQEDSAVYLCASSLATGLLIDTQYFGPGTRLTVL.

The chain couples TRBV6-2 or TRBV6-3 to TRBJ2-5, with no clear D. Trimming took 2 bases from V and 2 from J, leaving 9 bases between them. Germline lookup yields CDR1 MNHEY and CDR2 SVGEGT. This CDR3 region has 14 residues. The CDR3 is CASSYAEVQETQYF. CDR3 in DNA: TGTGCCAGCAGTTACGCAGAGGTTCAAGAGACCCAGTACTTC.

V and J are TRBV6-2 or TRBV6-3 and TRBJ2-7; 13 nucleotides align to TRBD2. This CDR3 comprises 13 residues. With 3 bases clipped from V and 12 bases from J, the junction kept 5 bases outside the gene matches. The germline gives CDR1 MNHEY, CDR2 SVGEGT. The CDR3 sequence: CASSYGLAGAPYF. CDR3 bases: TGTGCCAGCAGTTATGGACTAGCGGGGGCCCCGTACTTC.